The clone carrying this TCR beta chain appeared a few times. Though nominally healthy at sampling, donors likely had unrecorded immune exposures. This PCR relied on a set of 60 Vbeta primers and 13 Jbeta primers. The repertoire was sequenced with immunoSEQ multiplex PCR; TCRdb's copy has only in-frame clones and lacks some. The repertoire consists of around 150,000 clones, with more than 65% occurring once and the leading ten covering over 1%. V shed 3 bases and J shed 5 bases, with 19 bases lying between them. CDR1 SGHVS and CDR2 FQNEAQ come from the germline V gene. The CDR3 totals 16 residues. The sample originates from a study of cytomegalovirus exposure and HLA in healthy donors.

The sequenced sample was PBMCs. The chain joins TRBV7-8 to TRBJ2-5, with D possibly being TRBD2 (6 bases). The clonotype originates from a woman aged 50 to 65 in good health and CMV-seronegative. CDR3 in amino acids: CASSFPRVAVSETQYF. CDR3 DNA sequence: TGTGCCAGCAGCTTTCCAAGAGTAGCGGTATCGGAGACCCAGTACTTC.